This TCR beta chain was retrieved from a study of STAT3 mutations in large granular lymphocyte leukemia. Study-wide context: Over half of T-LGLL patients had one or more immunosuppressive regimens. Whole-study results and caveats: Differing intervals and regimens complicate linking therapy response to clone burden. Every T-LGLL patient had at least one immunodominant TCRbeta clonotype.

CDR1 is SGHRS, CDR2 YFSETQ, per germline. V was trimmed by 7 bases and J by 4 bases, leaving 15 bases between them. This CDR3 spans 13 amino acids. Sequencing was performed with immunoSEQ multiplex PCR; in TCRdb, only in-frame clones are kept and a portion is missing. The sample has several thousand clones; about four fifths are singletons. Worth noting for this clone: The target antigen is unknown.

What was sequenced was peripheral blood mononuclear cells. The clonotype was recovered from a man aged 40-50 years with T-cell large granular lymphocyte leukemia. Some clones in this sample may be carry-over from other donors' samples. This chain connects TRBV5-1 to TRBJ2-7; tentative D call: TRBD1 (6 bases). CDR3 DNA: TGCGCCAGCGGTCCACGGGACACTTACGAGCAGTACTTC. This codes for CASGPRDTYEQYF. Using reference TRBV5-1 and TRBJ2-7 for the parts outside the CDR3, the full variable domain is KAGVTQTPRYLIKTRGQQVTLSCSPISGHRSVSWYQQTPGQGLQFLFEYFSETQRNKGNFPGRFSGRQFSNSRSEMNVSTLELGDSALYLCASGPRDTYEQYFGPGTRLTVT.